This is a list of T cell receptor beta chains from one sample in a study of shared clonotypes between healthy human individuals. Profiling relied on immunoSEQ multiplex PCR, and the TCRdb table lists in-frame clones only, not all of them. The sample records around 340,000 clones, 70% to 75% being singletons. Sequencing was performed on memory CD4+ T cells sorted from blood. The source is a man aged 30 to 45 in good health. Each CDR3 is given with its conserved first and last residue. Fields, in order: clone size, J gene, V gene, D gene, CDR3 DNA, CDR3 protein. D genes are given only for firm matches. Where a row states a size, it is once, few, many or the class of an expanded clone; other rows omit it.

>NA|TRBJ2-2|TRBV27|NA
TGTGCCAGCGCACGAGGGTCCCCGGACCGGTACACCGGGGAGCTGTTTTTT
CASARGSPDRYTGELFF
>NA|TRBJ1-6|TRBV7-2|TRBD1
TGTGCCAGCAGCCTCCTCGACAGGGATAATTCACCCCTCCACTTT
CASSLLDRDNSPLHF
>NA|TRBJ2-3|TRBV2|TRBD2
TGTGCCAGCAGCCAGGGAGGGGATACGCAGTATTTT
CASSQGGDTQYF
>few|TRBJ2-7|TRBV7-2|NA
TGTGCCAGCAGCGGGGGGGGCAGATACGAGCAGTACTTC
CASSGGGRYEQYF
>few|TRBJ1-1|TRBV19|NA
TGTGCCAGTAGTCCTCAGCAAGGGGGGAACACTGAAGCTTTCTTT
CASSPQQGGNTEAFF
>NA|TRBJ2-2|TRBV6-5|TRBD1
TGTGCCAGCAGTTATGGGACAGCGAACACCGGGGAGCTGTTTTTT
CASSYGTANTGELFF
>NA|TRBJ2-3|TRBV18|TRBD1
TGTGCCAGCTCACCTGCCAGGGGGTCCTCCTACACAGATACGCAGTATTTT
CASSPARGSSYTDTQYF
>NA|TRBJ2-7|TRBV7-2|NA
TGTGCCAGCAGCTTACGGGCCTACTACGAGCAGTACTTC
CASSLRAYYEQYF
>NA|TRBJ2-7|TRBV7-9|NA
TGTGCCAGCAGGCCCCATAACTCCTACGAGCAGTACTTC
CASRPHNSYEQYF
>many|TRBJ2-5|TRBV11-2|TRBD2
TGTGCCAGCAGCTTAGATTCGGCGGGAGGGGCTGAGACCCAGTACTTC
CASSLDSAGGAETQYF
>NA|TRBJ2-5|TRBV20-1|NA
TGCAGTGCTACCTACCAAGAGACCCAGTACTTC
CSATYQETQYF
>NA|TRBJ2-1|TRBV19|NA
TGTGCCAGTAGTATAGGCACAGGAGGGGATGAGCAGTTCTTC
CASSIGTGGDEQFF
>NA|TRBJ2-1|TRBV29-1|NA
TGCAGCGTTGCAAGAGGGACGTCTTGGGGGGACCCCGGGTGGGATGAGCAGTTCTTC
CSVARGTSWGDPGWDEQFF
>NA|TRBJ2-7|TRBV18|TRBD2
TGTGCCAGCTCAAGGGGACTAGCGGGAATGGGTGAGCAGTACTTC
CASSRGLAGMGEQYF
>many|TRBJ1-2|TRBV7-2|TRBD1
TGTGCCAGCAGCGACTGGGACAGGCCTAACTATGGCTACACCTTC
CASSDWDRPNYGYTF
>few|TRBJ1-3|TRBV7-9|NA
TGTGCCAGCGCAGAGACCTCTGGAAACACCATATATTTT
CASAETSGNTIYF
>few|TRBJ1-3|TRBV5-1|NA
TGCGCCAGCAGCTTGGACGAGGGTCTCTCTGGAAACACCATATATTTT
CASSLDEGLSGNTIYF
>few|TRBJ2-3|TRBV7-2|TRBD2
TGTGCCAGCAGCTTAGAGGGCCGGGAGGGATATACGCAGTATTTT
CASSLEGREGYTQYF
>NA|TRBJ2-7|TRBV28|NA
TGTGCCAGCACCCGAGGGGTTTCCTACGAGCAGTACTTC
CASTRGVSYEQYF
>NA|TRBJ1-2|TRBV2|NA
TGTGCCAGCAGTAGCATGGCTAACTATGGCTACACCTTC
CASSSMANYGYTF
>NA|TRBJ2-2|TRBV5-1|NA
TGCGCCAGCACGCGGGGCGTCGACACCGGGGAGCTGTTTTTT
CASTRGVDTGELFF
>NA|TRBJ2-7|TRBV10-2|NA
TGCGCCAGCAGTTACTTGGACTCCTACGAGCAGTACTTC
CASSYLDSYEQYF
>NA|TRBJ2-5|TRBV10-3|NA
TGTGCCATCAGTGAAAGGGACGGGGCCCAGTACTTC
CAISERDGAQYF
>NA|TRBJ2-1|TRBV30|NA
TGTGCCTGGACCTCACTAGCTGGGCAGTTCTTC
CAWTSLAGQFF
>NA|TRBJ2-7|TRBV5-6|NA
TGTGCCAGCAGCTTGGTGGATGGGGCTATATACGAGCAGTACTTC
CASSLVDGAIYEQYF
>once|TRBJ2-1|TRBV5-6|NA
TGTGCCAGCAGCCCATCCTTGACGGGCGCTAACAATGAGCAGTTCTTC
CASSPSLTGANNEQFF